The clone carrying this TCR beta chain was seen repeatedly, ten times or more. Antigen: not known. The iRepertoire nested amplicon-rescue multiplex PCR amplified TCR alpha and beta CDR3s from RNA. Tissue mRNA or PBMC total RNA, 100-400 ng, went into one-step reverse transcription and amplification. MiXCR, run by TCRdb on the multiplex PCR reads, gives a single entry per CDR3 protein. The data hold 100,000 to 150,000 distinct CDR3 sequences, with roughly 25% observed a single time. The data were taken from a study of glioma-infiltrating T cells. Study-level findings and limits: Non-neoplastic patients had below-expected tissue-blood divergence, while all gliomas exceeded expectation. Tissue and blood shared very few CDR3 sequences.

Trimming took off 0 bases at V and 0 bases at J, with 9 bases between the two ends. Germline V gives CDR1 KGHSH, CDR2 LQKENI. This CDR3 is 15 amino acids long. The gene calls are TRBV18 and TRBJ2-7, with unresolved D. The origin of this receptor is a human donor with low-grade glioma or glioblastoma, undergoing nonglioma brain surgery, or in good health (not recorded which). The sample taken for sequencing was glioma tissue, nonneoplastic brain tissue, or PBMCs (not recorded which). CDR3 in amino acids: CASSPPSPSSYEQYF. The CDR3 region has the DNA TGTGCCAGCTCACCACCTTCTCCTAGCTCCTACGAGCAGTACTTC.